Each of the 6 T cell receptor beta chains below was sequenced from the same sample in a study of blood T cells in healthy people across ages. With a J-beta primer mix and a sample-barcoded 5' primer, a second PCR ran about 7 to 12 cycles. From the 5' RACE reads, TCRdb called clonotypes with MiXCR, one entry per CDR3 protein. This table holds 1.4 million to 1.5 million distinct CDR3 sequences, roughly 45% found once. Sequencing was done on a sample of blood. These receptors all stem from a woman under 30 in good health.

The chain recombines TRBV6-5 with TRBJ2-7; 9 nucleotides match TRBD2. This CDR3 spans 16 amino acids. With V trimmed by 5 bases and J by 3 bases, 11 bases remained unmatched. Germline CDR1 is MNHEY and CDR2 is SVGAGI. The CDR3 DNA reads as TGTGCCAGCAGTCCCGGACTAGCGCGACAATACTACGAGCAGTACTTC. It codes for CASSPGLARQYYEQYF.

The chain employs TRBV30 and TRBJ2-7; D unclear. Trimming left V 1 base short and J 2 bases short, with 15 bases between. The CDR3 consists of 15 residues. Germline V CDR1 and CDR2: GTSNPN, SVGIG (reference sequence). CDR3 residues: CAWSGSGRNAYEQYF. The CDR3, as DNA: TGTGCCTGGAGTGGTAGTGGGCGGAACGCCTACGAGCAGTACTTC.

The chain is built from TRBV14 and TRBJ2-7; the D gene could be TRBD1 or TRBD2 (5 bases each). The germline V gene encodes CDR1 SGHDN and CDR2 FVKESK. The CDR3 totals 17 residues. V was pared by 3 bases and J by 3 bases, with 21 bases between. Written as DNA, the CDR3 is TGTGCCAGCAGCCACAACGACCGGGGCCTTGGGCTCTACGAGCAGTACTTC. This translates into CASSHNDRGLGLYEQYF.

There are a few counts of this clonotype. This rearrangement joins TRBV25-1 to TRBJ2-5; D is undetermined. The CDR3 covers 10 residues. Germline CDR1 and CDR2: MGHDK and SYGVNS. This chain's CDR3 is CATFQETQYF. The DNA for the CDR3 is TGTGCTACCTTCCAAGAGACCCAGTACTTC.

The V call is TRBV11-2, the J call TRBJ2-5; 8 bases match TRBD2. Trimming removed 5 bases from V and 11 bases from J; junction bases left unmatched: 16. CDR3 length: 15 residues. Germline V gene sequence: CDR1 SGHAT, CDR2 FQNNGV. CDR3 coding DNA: TGTGCCAGCAGCCGCCCGGGACTAGGGTGGAATGAGCAGTACTTC. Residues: CASSRPGLGWNEQYF. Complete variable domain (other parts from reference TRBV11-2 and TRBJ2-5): EAGVAQSPRYKIIEKRQSVAFWCNPISGHATLYWYQQILGQGPKLLIQFQNNGVVDDSQLPKDRFSAERLKGVDSTLKIQPAKLEDSAVYLCASSRPGLGWNEQYFGPGTRLLVL.

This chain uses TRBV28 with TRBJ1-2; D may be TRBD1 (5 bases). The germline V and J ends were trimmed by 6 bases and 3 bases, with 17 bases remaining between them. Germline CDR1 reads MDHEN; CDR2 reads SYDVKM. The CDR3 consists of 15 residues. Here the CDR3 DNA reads TGTGCCAGCAGCCTACCCACGGGACTAGACTATGGCTACACCTTC. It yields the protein CASSLPTGLDYGYTF.